The following is a T cell receptor (beta chain) sequence with its context. The sample is drawn from a study of control samples from healthy donors and cancer patients. Trimming cost V 3 bases and J 2 bases, with 4 bases left between them. CDR1 and CDR2 from the germline V gene are SQVTM and ANQGSEA. This CDR3 contains 11 residues. Clones were read by immunoSEQ multiplex PCR, and TCRdb kept only the in-frame ones, dropping some. Counted here are 150,000 to 200,000 clones, around 87% occurring once; the ten biggest clones make up more than 1.3%. The chain is built from TRBV29-1 and TRBJ1-1; D remains ambiguous. This TCR came from a woman aged 45-65 years in good health. What was sequenced was blood. Here the CDR3 reads CSVEGNTEAFF. CDR3 sequence (DNA): TGCAGCGTTGAGGGTAACACTGAAGCTTTCTTT. Variable domain in full (rest from reference TRBV29-1 and TRBJ1-1): SAVISQKPSRDICQRGTSLTIQCQVDSQVTMMFWYRQQPGQSLTLIATANQGSEATYESGFVIDKFPISRPNLTFSTLTVSNMSPEDSSIYLCSVEGNTEAFFGQGTRLTVV.